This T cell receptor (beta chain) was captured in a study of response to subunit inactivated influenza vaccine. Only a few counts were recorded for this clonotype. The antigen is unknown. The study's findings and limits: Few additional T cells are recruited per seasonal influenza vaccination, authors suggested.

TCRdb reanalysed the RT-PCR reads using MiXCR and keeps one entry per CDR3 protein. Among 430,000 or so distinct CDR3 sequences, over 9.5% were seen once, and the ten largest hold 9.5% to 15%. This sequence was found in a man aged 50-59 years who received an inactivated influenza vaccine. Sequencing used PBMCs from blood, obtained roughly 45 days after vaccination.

CDR3 loop: CASSRNRGRLDNEQFF. The CDR3 bases are TGCGCCAGCAGCCGGAACAGGGGAAGGCTAGACAATGAGCAGTTCTTC. The chain links TRBV4-3 to TRBJ2-1; 7 bases match TRBD1. CDR3 length: 16 residues. The ends lost 4 bases at V and 5 bases at J; junction bases unmatched: 11. CDR1 and CDR2 from the germline V gene are LGHNA and YSLEER.